A single sample gave rise to the 29 T cell receptor beta chains below, sequenced in a study of T cells in Graves' hyperthyroidism and ophthalmopathy. Amplified TCR beta CDR3 regions came from RNA transcripts. First-round RT-PCR of the TCR CDR3 relied on the HTBI primer set. MiXCR was run by TCRdb on the multiplex PCR reads, yielding one entry per CDR3 protein. This table holds 600,000 to 700,000 distinct CDR3 sequences, less than 45% found once. Specimen: peripheral blood or thyroid tissue (not recorded which). These receptor sequences come from an adult man with Graves' disease, either hyperthyroidism or ophthalmopathy (not recorded which).

This clonotype was counted at least ten times. This CDR3 is CASLRGNYEQYF. The CDR3 nucleotides read TGTGCCAGCCTCAGGGGCAACTACGAGCAGTACTTC. The chain carries TRBV2 and TRBJ2-7; D possibly corresponds to TRBD1 (6 bases). Germline V gene data show CDR1 as SNHLY and CDR2 as FYNNEI. Trimming stripped 8 bases from V and 3 bases from J, with 11 bases between. The CDR3 is 12 amino acids. Full variable domain (rest looked up from reference TRBV2 and TRBJ2-7): EPEVTQTPSHQVTQMGQEVILRCVPISNHLYFYWYRQILGQKVEFLVSFYNNEISEKSEIFDDQFSVERPDGSNFTLKIRSTKLEDSAMYFCASLRGNYEQYFGPGTRLTVT.

This chain joins TRBV6-1 and TRBJ2-5; TRBD2 is a possible D gene (5 bases). V gave up 7 bases and J gave up 5 bases, with 20 bases separating them. The CDR3 runs to 15 residues. CDR1 is MNHNS, CDR2 SASEGT, per germline. In nucleotides, the CDR3 is TGTGCCAGCAATCCCCGGGCTCCGGAGGAGGAGACCCAGTACTTC. It is translated as CASNPRAPEEETQYF.

The rearrangement uses TRBV19 and TRBJ1-2; D might be TRBD1 (6 bases). The CDR3 is made up of 13 amino acids. The V end was cut by 7 bases, the J end by 8 bases, with 17 bases between. CDR1 and CDR2 (germline): LNHDA, SQIVND (reference sequence). The CDR3, as DNA: TGTGCCAGTATGCGGGGGGCGGTGGACGGCTACACCTTC. Its translation is CASMRGAVDGYTF.

This clonotype has ten or more counts. This chain joins TRBV2 and TRBJ1-1, with D perhaps TRBD1 (5 bases). Deletions cut 6 bases from V and 2 bases from J, with 13 bases between. Germline-derived CDR1 and CDR2 are SNHLY and FYNNEI. The CDR3 extends over 14 amino acids. The DNA of the CDR3 is TGTGCCAGCAGACCCGGGACGGCCAACACTGAAGCTTTCTTT. Its translation: CASRPGTANTEAFF.

This clonotype was observed many times. This rearrangement joins TRBV25-1 to TRBJ1-5, with unresolved D. The CDR3 is 14 residues long. Deletions cut 3 bases from V and 7 bases from J, with 13 bases between. CDR1 and CDR2 (germline): MGHDK, SYGVNS. In nucleotides, the CDR3 is TGTGCCAGCAGTGACCTCTTGTCCGGGCAGCCCCAGCATTTT. This encodes CASSDLLSGQPQHF.

This clonotype occurred a few times. This rearrangement joins TRBV12-5 to TRBJ1-2; D call uncertain. V was pared by 0 bases and J by 5 bases, with 13 bases between. Germline assignment: CDR1 LGHNT and CDR2 FRNRAP. CDR3 size: 15 residues. Here the CDR3 reads CASGLVPTGSYGYTF. In DNA, the CDR3 is TGTGCTAGTGGTTTGGTACCCACGGGGAGTTATGGCTACACCTTC.

This clonotype was counted at least ten times. The chain recombines TRBV2 with TRBJ1-2, with a weak D call TRBD1 (6 bases). Germline loops: CDR1 SNHLY, CDR2 FYNNEI. Trimming cost V 6 bases and J 1 base, with 15 bases left between them. The CDR3 loop spans 15 amino acids. In DNA form, the CDR3 reads TGTGCCAGCAGCTTAGGTCAGGGGCTTAACTATGGCTACACCTTC. Its translation: CASSLGQGLNYGYTF.

This clonotype turned up a few times. The chain employs TRBV29-1 and TRBJ2-7; unclear D gene. The V end was cut by 3 bases, the J end by 5 bases, with 11 bases between. Germline CDR1 reads SQVTM; CDR2 reads ANQGSEA. There are 12 residues in the CDR3. CDR3 coding DNA: TGCAGCGTTGAGTGGCGCGGCCACGAGCAGTACTTC. Its translation is CSVEWRGHEQYF.

To note about this clonotype: A read error is possible here, since a much larger clone lies one base away. The rearrangement links TRBV7-6 to TRBJ1-2; D unresolved. Trimming removed 6 bases at V and 4 bases at J, with 12 bases between. The CDR3 totals 13 residues. The germline CDR1 and CDR2 sequences are SGHVS and FNYEAQ. CDR3 region: CASRGIVGYGYTF. In nucleotides, the CDR3 is TGTGCCAGCAGAGGGATCGTGGGCTATGGCTACACCTTC.

This clonotype was counted ten times or more. The chain joins TRBV10-3 to TRBJ1-4; TRBD1 agrees at 9 bases. Germline assignment: CDR1 ENHRY and CDR2 SYGVKD. The CDR3 is 16 residues long. With 4 bases clipped from V and 8 bases from J, the junction kept 11 bases outside the gene matches. In DNA, the CDR3 is TGTGCCATCAGTGGTGGACAGGGGCCGCTTAAAGAAAAACTGTTTTTT. As protein: CAISGGQGPLKEKLFF.

This clonotype was counted at least ten times. The rearrangement joins TRBV6-2 or TRBV6-3 to TRBJ1-5, with 9 bases identical to TRBD1. This CDR3 region has 14 residues. Trimming removed 5 bases from V and 5 bases from J; junction bases left unmatched: 4. Germline CDR1 reads MNHEY; CDR2 reads SVGEGT. CDR3 sequence reads: CASSRQGGDQPQHF. For the CDR3, the DNA is TGTGCCAGCAGTCGACAGGGGGGGGATCAGCCCCAGCATTTT.

V is TRBV7-9 and J is TRBJ2-5, with D uncertain. The V end lost 5 bases, the J end lost 9 bases, and 19 bases lay between the germline ends. The CDR3 is 14 residues long. Germline CDR1 and CDR2: SEHNR and FQNEAQ (reference sequence). The CDR3 DNA reads TGTGCCAGCAGCCAAGAGAGACTTCTCGGGCCCCAGTACTTC. Its protein is CASSQERLLGPQYF.

For this clonotype: This may be a read error: a much more frequent sequence differs by one nucleotide. This chain joins TRBV12-3 or TRBV12-4 and TRBJ2-6, with D perhaps TRBD1 (6 bases). This CDR3 has 15 residues. The CDR3: CASSYGQPGANGLTF. The DNA for the CDR3 is TGTGCCAGCAGCTACGGACAGCCCGGGGCCAACGGCCTGACTTTC.

Many counts were recorded for this clonotype. The chain joins TRBV12-3 or TRBV12-4 to TRBJ1-1; 7 nucleotides line up with TRBD1. The CDR3 is made up of 12 amino acids. Trimming removed 5 bases from V and 4 bases from J; junction bases left unmatched: 1. The CDR3 DNA reads as TGTGCCAGCAGTCGGGACAGCACTGAAGCTTTCTTT. This codes for CASSRDSTEAFF.

The chain carries TRBV6-5 and TRBJ2-7, with a weak D call TRBD1 (5 bases). The CDR3 consists of 15 residues. The germline V and J ends were trimmed by 0 bases and 2 bases, with 11 bases remaining between them. Germline CDR1 and CDR2: MNHEY and SVGAGI. In nucleotides, the CDR3 is TGTGCCAGCAGTTACTCGACAGCGTACCCCTACGAGCAGTACTTC. As protein: CASSYSTAYPYEQYF.

This clonotype has ten or more counts. The J gene is TRBJ1-1, the V gene TRBV29-1; D is unclear. With 1 base removed from V and 1 base from J, the gap between germline ends came to 7 bases. Germline V gene data show CDR1 as SQVTM and CDR2 as ANQGSEA. This CDR3 spans 13 amino acids. CDR3 DNA: TGCAGCGTTGAAGGCAGACAGAACACTGAAGCTTTCTTT. It codes for CSVEGRQNTEAFF.

The chain carries TRBV12-3 or TRBV12-4 and TRBJ1-5; the D gene is possibly TRBD1 (5 bases). The CDR3 consists of 14 residues. V lost 4 bases, J lost 5 bases, and 12 bases lay in between. Here the CDR3 DNA reads TGTGCCAGCAGTTCAGACTTGGGGGATCAGCCCCAGCATTTT. Protein: CASSSDLGDQPQHF.

The CDR3, as DNA: TGTGCCAGCAGCGGCAGAAGTTTAGAAGCTTTCTTT. Its translation: CASSGRSLEAFF. This chain joins TRBV12-3 or TRBV12-4 and TRBJ1-1; D unclear. Trimming cost V 6 bases and J 8 bases, with 13 bases left between them. The CDR3 runs 12 residues.

The V call is TRBV9, the J call TRBJ1-2; weak D call: TRBD1 (6 bases). Trimming left V 4 bases short and J 8 bases short, with 21 bases between. From germline, CDR1 is SGDLS and CDR2 YYNGEE. This CDR3 has 15 amino acids. CDR3 loop: CASSQGTSGLLGYTF. In nucleotides, the CDR3 is TGTGCCAGCAGCCAGGGGACCTCCGGCCTGCTAGGCTACACCTTC.

The rearrangement joins TRBV29-1 to TRBJ2-5, with a weak D call TRBD1 (5 bases). The CDR3 covers 14 residues. Trimming took 8 bases from V and 4 from J, leaving 20 bases between them. Germline values: CDR1 SQVTM, CDR2 ANQGSEA. CDR3 residues: CSLRTRAAGETQYF. In DNA form, the CDR3 reads TGCAGCTTACGGACAAGGGCGGCAGGAGAGACCCAGTACTTC.

About this clonotype: A read error is possible here, since a much larger clone lies one base away. The chain is built from TRBV10-3 and TRBJ2-7; TRBD1 aligns across 7 bases. The germline CDR1 and CDR2 sequences are ENHRY and SYGVKD. The CDR3 contains 16 residues. The CDR3 DNA sequence: TGTGCCACCAGTGGGCCGGACAGGTTGGGTTCCTACGAGCAGTACTTC. As protein: CATSGPDRLGSYEQYF.

Concerning this clonotype: One end of the junction varies from germline; a read error may be responsible. The V gene is TRBV5-1, the J gene TRBJ2-5; TRBD2 might be the D (6 bases). Looked up from germline, CDR1 is SGHRS and CDR2 is YFSETQ. The CDR3 runs 14 residues. CDR3 protein: CASSLSQGGETQYF. The CDR3 DNA sequence: TGTGCCAGCAGCTTGAGCCAGGGAGGAGAGACCCAGTACTTC.

This clonotype has at least ten counts. The chain combines TRBV9 with TRBJ1-3, with D uncertain. The CDR3 contains 14 residues. Germline lookup yields CDR1 SGDLS and CDR2 YYNGEE. The V and J ends lost 3 bases and 0 bases respectively, with 7 bases between them. In nucleotides, the CDR3 is TGTGCCAGCAGCGGGCTGATCTCTGGAAACACCATATATTTT. Its translation: CASSGLISGNTIYF. Full variable domain (remainder filled in from reference TRBV9 and TRBJ1-3): DSGVTQTPKHLITATGQRVTLRCSPRSGDLSVYWYQQSLDQGLQFLIQYYNGEERAKGNILERFSAQQFPDLHSELNLSSLELGDSALYFCASSGLISGNTIYFGEGSWLTVV.

This rearrangement joins TRBV29-1 to TRBJ1-2; the match to TRBD1 covers 7 bases. The CDR3 sequence is 12 residues long. V lost 5 bases, J lost 4 bases, and 4 bases stayed unmatched. Germline loops: CDR1 SQVTM, CDR2 ANQGSEA. For the CDR3, the DNA is TGCAGCGTTAGGACAGGTACCTATGGCTACACCTTC. This translates into CSVRTGTYGYTF.

The chain joins TRBV20-1 to TRBJ1-6; TRBD1 agrees at 8 bases. Germline V gives CDR1 DFQATT, CDR2 SNEGSKA (reference sequence). The CDR3 totals 15 residues. The J segment lost 7 bases and the V segment lost 3 bases, leaving 8 bases of the junction unmatched. CDR3: CSASTGGVPNSPLHF. The DNA for the CDR3 is TGCAGTGCTAGTACAGGGGGGGTTCCGAATTCACCCCTCCACTTT.

The chain is built from TRBV29-1 and TRBJ1-2; D is possibly TRBD1 (6 bases). Germline loops: CDR1 SQVTM, CDR2 ANQGSEA. V dropped 8 bases and J dropped 2 bases, with 18 bases sitting between them. The CDR3 totals 14 residues. In nucleotides, the CDR3 is TGCAGCTTATCTGGACAGTGGAACAACTATGGCTACACCTTC. The encoded protein is CSLSGQWNNYGYTF.

This chain uses TRBV6-5 with TRBJ1-5; a weak D match, TRBD1 (5 bases). V lost 8 bases and J lost 0, with 14 bases in between. CDR3 length equals 15 residues. Germline lookup yields CDR1 MNHEY and CDR2 SVGAGI. CDR3 DNA: TGTGCCAGCGGAGCATCGACAGTTAGCAATCAGCCCCAGCATTTT. This codes for CASGASTVSNQPQHF.

This clonotype was found many times. The chain links TRBV29-1 to TRBJ1-1; no reliable D call. This CDR3 has 13 residues. Germline CDR1 and CDR2: SQVTM and ANQGSEA. V lost 5 bases, J lost 1 base, and 11 bases lay in between. CDR3: CSVSGRANTEAFF. CDR3 nucleotides: TGCAGCGTTTCCGGACGGGCGAACACTGAAGCTTTCTTT.

The V gene is TRBV19, the J gene TRBJ1-2; D unclear. V lost 3 bases to trimming and J lost 5 bases, with 13 bases between them. CDR3 length equals 14 residues. Germline V CDR1 and CDR2: LNHDA, SQIVND (reference sequence). CDR3 sequence: CASSISEGEYGYTF. CDR3 in DNA: TGTGCCAGTAGTATCAGTGAGGGAGAATATGGCTACACCTTC.